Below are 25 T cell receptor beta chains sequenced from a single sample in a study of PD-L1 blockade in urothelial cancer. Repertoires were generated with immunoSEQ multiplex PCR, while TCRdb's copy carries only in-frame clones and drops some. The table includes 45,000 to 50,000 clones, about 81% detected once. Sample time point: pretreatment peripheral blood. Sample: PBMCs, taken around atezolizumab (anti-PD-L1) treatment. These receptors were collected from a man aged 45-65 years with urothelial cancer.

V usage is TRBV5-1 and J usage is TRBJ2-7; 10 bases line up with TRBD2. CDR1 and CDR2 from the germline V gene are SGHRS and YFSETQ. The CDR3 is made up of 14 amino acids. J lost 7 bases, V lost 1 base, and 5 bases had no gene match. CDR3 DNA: TGCGCCAGCAGCTTGAGCGGGGGGGCGCGAGAGCAGTACGTC. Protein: CASSLSGGAREQYV.

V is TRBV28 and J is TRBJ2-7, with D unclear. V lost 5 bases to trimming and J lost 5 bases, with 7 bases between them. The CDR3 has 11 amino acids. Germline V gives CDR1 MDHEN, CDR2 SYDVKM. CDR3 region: CASSVYNEQYF. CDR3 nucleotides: TGTGCCAGCAGTGTTTACAACGAGCAGTACTTC.

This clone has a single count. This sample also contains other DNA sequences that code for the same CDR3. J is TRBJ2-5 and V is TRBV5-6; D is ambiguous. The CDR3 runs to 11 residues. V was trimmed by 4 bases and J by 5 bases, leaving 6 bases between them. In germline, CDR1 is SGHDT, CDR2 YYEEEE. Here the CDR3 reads CASSLRETQYF. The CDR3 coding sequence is TGTGCCAGCAGCCTCCGGGAGACCCAGTACTTC.

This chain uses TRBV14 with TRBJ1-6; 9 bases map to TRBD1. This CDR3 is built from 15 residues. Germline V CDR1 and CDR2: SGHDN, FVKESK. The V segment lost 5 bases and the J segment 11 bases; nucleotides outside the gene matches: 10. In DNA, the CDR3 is TGTGCCAGCAGCTCCTGGACAGGGGTTAGTGCACCCCTCCACTTT. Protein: CASSSWTGVSAPLHF.

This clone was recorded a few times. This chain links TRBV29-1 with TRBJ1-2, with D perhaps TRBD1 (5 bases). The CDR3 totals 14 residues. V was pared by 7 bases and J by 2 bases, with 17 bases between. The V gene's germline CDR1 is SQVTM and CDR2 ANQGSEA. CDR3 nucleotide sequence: TGCAGCGCGGGGGAAGGAGGGGAGAACTATGGCTACACCTTC. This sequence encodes CSAGEGGENYGYTF.

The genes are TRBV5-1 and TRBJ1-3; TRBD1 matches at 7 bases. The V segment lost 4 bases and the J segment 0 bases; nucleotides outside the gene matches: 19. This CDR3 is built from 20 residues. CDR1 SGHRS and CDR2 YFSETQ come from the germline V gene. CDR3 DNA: TGCGCCAGCAGCCCCCGACCGGGACAGACCGGTTCGGGCTCTGGAAACACCATATATTTT. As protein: CASSPRPGQTGSGSGNTIYF.

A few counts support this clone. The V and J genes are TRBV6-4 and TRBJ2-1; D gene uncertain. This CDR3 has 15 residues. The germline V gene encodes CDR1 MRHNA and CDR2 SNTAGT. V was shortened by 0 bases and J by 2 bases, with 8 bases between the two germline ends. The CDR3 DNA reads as TGTGCCAGCAGTGACTCGATCGAGGCCTACAATGAGCAGTTCTTC. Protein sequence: CASSDSIEAYNEQFF.

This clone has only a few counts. In nucleotides, the CDR3 is TGTGCCAGTAGTATGGCGGGAGTCTCGGGTGAGCAGTTCTTC. Translating it yields CASSMAGVSGEQFF. The V call is TRBV19, the J call TRBJ2-1; 7 nucleotides match TRBD2. CDR1 LNHDA and CDR2 SQIVND come from the germline V gene (reference sequence). CDR3 length: 14 amino acids. V was pared by 3 bases and J by 9 bases, with 8 bases of the junction left unmatched.

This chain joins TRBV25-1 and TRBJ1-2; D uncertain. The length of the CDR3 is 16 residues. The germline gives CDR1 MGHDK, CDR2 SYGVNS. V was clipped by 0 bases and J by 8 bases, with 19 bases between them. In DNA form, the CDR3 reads TGTGCCAGCAGTGAATACCCCACTGAGACGCCGGGAGGCTACACCTTC. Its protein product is CASSEYPTETPGGYTF.

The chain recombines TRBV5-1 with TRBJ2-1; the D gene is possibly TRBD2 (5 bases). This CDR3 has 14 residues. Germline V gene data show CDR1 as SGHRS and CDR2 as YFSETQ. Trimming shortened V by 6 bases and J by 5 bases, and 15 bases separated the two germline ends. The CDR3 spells CASTRGSGNNEQFF. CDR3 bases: TGCGCCAGCACCCGGGGAAGCGGAAACAATGAGCAGTTCTTC.

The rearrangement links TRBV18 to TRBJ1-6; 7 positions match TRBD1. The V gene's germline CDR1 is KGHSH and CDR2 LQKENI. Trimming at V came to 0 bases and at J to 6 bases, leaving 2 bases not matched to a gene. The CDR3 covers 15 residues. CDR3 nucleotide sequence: TGTGCCAGCTCACCACCGGAGGGGGCTAATTCACCCCTCCACTTT. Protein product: CASSPPEGANSPLHF. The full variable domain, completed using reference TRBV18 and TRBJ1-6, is NAGVMQNPRHLVRRRGQEARLRCSPMKGHSHVYWYRQLPEEGLKFMVYLQKENIIDESGMPKERFSAEFPKEGPSILRIQQVVRGDSAAYFCASSPPEGANSPLHFGNGTRLTVT.

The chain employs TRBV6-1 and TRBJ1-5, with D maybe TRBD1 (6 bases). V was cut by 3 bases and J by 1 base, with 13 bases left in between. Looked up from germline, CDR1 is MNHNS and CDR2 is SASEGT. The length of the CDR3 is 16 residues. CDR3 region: CASSDGYTGSNQPQHF. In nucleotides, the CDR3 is TGTGCCAGCAGTGACGGATATACAGGGAGCAATCAGCCCCAGCATTTT.

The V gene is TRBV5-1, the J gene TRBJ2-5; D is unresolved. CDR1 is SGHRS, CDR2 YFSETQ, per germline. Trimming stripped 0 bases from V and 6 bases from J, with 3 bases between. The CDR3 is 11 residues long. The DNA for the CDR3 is TGCGCCAGCAGCTTGGCTAAGACCCAGTACTTC. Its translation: CASSLAKTQYF.

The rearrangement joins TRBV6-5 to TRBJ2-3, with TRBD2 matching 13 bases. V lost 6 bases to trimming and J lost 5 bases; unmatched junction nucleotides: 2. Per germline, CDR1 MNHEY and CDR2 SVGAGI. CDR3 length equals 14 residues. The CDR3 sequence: CASRRLAGGDTQYF. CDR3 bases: TGTGCCAGCAGGCGACTAGCGGGAGGAGATACGCAGTATTTT.

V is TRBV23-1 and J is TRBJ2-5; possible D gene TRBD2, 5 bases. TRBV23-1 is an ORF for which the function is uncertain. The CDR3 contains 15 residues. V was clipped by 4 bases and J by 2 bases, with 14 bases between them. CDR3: CASSRERSAQETQYF. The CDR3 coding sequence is TGCGCCAGCAGTCGGGAGCGGTCGGCGCAAGAGACCCAGTACTTC.

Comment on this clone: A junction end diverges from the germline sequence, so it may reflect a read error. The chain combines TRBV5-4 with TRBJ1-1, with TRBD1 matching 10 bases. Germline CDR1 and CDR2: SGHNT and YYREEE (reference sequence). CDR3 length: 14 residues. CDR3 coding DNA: TGTGCCAGCAGCTTGGACAGCCGACAGGGGGCGGCGAGATTT. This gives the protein CASSLDSRQGAARF.

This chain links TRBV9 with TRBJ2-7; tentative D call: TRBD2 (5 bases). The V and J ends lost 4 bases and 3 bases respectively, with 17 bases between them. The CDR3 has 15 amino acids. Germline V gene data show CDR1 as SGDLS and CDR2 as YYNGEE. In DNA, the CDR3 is TGTGCCAGCAGCCCTGCTCTAGCTCCCATCTACGAGCAGTACTTC. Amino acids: CASSPALAPIYEQYF.

This CDR3 reads CASIFPGLPEGGNTIYF. CDR3 in DNA: TGCGCCAGCATTTTTCCCGGCCTACCGGAGGGAGGAAACACCATATATTTT. This chain links TRBV23-1 with TRBJ1-3; D unclear. TRBV23-1 is designated an ORF whose function remains uncertain. Trimming cost V 7 bases and J 4 bases, with 23 bases left between them. There are 17 residues in the CDR3.

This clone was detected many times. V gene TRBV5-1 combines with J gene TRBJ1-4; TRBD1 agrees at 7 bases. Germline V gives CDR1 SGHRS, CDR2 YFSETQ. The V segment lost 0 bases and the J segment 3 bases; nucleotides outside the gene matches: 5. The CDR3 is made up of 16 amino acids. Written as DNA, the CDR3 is TGCGCCAGCAGCTTGGACGGTCAGGGGGCTAATGAAAAACTGTTTTTT. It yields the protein CASSLDGQGANEKLFF. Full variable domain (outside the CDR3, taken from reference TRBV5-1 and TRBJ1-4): KAGVTQTPRYLIKTRGQQVTLSCSPISGHRSVSWYQQTPGQGLQFLFEYFSETQRNKGNFPGRFSGRQFSNSRSEMNVSTLELGDSALYLCASSLDGQGANEKLFFGSGTQLSVL.

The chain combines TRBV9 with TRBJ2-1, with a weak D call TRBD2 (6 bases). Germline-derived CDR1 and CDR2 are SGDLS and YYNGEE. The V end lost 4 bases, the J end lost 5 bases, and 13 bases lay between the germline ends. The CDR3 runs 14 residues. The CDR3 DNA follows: TGTGCCAGCAGCCTGGGGGACTCAAACAATGAGCAGTTCTTC. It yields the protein CASSLGDSNNEQFF.

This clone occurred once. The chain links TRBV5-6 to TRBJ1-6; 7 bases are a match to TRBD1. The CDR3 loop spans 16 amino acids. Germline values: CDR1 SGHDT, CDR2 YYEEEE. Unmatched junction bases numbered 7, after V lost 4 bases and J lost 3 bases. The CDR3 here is CASSPDRAGYNSPLHF. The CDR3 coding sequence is TGTGCCAGCAGCCCTGACAGGGCCGGCTATAATTCACCCCTCCACTTT.

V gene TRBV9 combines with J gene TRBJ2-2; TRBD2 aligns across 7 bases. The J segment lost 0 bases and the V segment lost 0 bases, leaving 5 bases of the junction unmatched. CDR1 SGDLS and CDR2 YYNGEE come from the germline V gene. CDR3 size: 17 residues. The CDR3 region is CASSVGASGSNTGELFF. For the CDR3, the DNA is TGTGCCAGCAGCGTAGGGGCTAGCGGCTCGAACACCGGGGAGCTGTTTTTT.

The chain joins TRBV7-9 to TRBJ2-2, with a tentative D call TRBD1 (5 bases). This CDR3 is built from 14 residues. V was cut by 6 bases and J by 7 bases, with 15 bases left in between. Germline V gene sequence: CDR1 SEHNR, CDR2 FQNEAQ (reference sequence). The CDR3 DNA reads TGTGCCAGCAGGGTGGGGCAGACCAACGGGGAGCTGTTTTTT. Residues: CASRVGQTNGELFF.

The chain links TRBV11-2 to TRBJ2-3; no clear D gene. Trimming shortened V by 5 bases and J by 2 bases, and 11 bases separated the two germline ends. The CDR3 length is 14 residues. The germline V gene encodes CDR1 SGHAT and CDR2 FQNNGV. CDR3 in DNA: TGTGCCAGCAGCCCCCGACTGAACACAGATACGCAGTATTTT. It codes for CASSPRLNTDTQYF. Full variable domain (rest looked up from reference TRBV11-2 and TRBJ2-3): EAGVAQSPRYKIIEKRQSVAFWCNPISGHATLYWYQQILGQGPKLLIQFQNNGVVDDSQLPKDRFSAERLKGVDSTLKIQPAKLEDSAVYLCASSPRLNTDTQYFGPGTRLTVL.

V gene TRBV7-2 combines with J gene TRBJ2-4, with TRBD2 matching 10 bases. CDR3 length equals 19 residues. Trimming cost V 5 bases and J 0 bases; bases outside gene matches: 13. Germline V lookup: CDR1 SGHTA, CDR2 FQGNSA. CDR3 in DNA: TGTGCCAGCAGCCAACCTAGCGGGGGCCCAGCTATAGCCAAAAACATTCAGTACTTC. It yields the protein CASSQPSGGPAIAKNIQYF.